The T cell receptor (beta chain) described here comes from a study of CD8+ T cells in alopecia areata. The CDR3 is made up of 13 amino acids. Trimming stripped 3 bases from V and 7 bases from J, with 15 bases between. Germline V gives CDR1 GTSNPN, CDR2 SVGIG (reference sequence). As the sequencing template, cDNA was produced by extracting RNA and reverse transcribing it. Measured with immunoSEQ multiplex PCR; TCRdb has only the in-frame clones, and not every one. The sample lists some 190,000 clones, about 60% seen once, with approximately 0.63% in the top ten. Regarding treatment: oral pan-JAK inhibitor, 5-10 mg twice daily. About this clone: Its antigen is unidentified.

Study conclusions and caveats: Normal scalp showed lower clonality than lesional scalp, especially alopecia totalis/universalis.

The sequences come from CD4+ T cells sorted from blood, collected at week 4, from a patient treated with tofacitinib. The rearrangement links TRBV30 to TRBJ1-1; perhaps TRBD1 as D (6 bases). The source is a human donor with alopecia areata. The CDR3 DNA sequence: TGTGCCTGGAGAAAGGGACAAATAAATGAAGCTTTCTTT. The encoded protein is CAWRKGQINEAFF.